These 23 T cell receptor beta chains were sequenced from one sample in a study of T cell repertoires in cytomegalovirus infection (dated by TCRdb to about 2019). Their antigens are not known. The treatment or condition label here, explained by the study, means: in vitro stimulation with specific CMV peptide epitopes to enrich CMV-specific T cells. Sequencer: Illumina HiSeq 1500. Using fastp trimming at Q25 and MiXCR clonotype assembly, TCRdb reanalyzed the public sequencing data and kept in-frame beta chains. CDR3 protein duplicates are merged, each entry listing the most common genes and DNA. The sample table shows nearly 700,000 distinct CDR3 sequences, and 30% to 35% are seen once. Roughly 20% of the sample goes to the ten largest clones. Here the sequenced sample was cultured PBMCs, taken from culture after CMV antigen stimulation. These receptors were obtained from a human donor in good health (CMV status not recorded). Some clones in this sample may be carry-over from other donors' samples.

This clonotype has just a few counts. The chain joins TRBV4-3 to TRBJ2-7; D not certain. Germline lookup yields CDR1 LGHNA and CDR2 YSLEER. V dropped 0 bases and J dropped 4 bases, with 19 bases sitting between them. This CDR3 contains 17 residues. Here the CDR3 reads CASSQEWRPGQAYEQYF. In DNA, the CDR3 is TGCGCCAGCAGCCAAGAGTGGCGACCAGGCCAGGCGTACGAGCAGTACTTC.

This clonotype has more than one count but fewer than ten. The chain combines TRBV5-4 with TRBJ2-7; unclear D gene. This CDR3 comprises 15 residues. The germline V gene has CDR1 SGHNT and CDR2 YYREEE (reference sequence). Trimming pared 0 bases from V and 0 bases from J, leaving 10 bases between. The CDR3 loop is CASSLDPDSSYEQYF. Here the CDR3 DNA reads TGTGCCAGCAGCTTGGATCCAGATAGCTCCTACGAGCAGTACTTC. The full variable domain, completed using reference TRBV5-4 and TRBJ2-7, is ETGVTQSPTHLIKTRGQQVTLRCSSQSGHNTVSWYQQALGQGPQFIFQYYREEENGRGNFPPRFSGLQFPNYSSELNVNALELDDSALYLCASSLDPDSSYEQYFGPGTRLTVT.

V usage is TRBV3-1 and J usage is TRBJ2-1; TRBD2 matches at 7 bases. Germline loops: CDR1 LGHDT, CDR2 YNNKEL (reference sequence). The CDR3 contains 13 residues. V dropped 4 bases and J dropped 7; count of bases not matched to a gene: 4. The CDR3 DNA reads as TGTGCCAGCAGCCCCGGACTAGTGAATGAGCAGTTCTTC. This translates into CASSPGLVNEQFF.

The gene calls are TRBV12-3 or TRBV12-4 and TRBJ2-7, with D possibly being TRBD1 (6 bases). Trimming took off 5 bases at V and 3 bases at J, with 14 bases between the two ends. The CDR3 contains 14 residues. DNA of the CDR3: TGTGCCAGCAGTGTGGTTGGGGGCTACTACGAGCAGTACTTC. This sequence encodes CASSVVGGYYEQYF.

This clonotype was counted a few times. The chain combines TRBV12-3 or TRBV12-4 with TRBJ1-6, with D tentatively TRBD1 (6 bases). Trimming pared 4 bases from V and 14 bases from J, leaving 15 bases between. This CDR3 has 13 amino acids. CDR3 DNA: TGTGCCAGCAGTTCCTCAGGGGCAGGCACCCTCCACTTT. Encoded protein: CASSSSGAGTLHF.

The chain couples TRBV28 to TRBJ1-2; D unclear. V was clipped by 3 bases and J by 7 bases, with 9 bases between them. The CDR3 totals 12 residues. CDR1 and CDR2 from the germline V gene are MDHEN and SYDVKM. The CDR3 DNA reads TGTGCCAGCAGTTTGGTGGACTGTGGCTACACCTTC. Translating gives CASSLVDCGYTF.

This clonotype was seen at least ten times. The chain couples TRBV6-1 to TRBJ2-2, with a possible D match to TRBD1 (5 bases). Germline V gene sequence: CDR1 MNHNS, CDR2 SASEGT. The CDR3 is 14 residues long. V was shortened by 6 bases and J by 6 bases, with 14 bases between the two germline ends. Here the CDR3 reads CASRFDRYAGELFF. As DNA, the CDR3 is TGTGCCAGCAGATTCGACAGATACGCCGGGGAGCTGTTTTTT.

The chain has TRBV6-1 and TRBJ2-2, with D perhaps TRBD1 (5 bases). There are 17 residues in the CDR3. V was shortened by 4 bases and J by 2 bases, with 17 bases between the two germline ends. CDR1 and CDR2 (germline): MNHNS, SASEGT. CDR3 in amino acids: CASSGKSRGFNTGELFF. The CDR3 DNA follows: TGTGCCAGCAGTGGGAAGTCTAGGGGATTTAACACCGGGGAGCTGTTTTTT.

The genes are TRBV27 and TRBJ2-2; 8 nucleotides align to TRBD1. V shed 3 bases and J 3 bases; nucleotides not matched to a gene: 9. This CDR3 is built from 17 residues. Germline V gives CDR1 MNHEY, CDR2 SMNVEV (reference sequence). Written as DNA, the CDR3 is TGTGCCAGCAGTTTGACGCCGGGACAGGCCTACACCGGGGAGCTGTTTTTT. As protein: CASSLTPGQAYTGELFF.

CDR3 nucleotides: TGTGCCAGCAGCCCCCCATCGGTTCTCTCTGGGGCCAACGTCCTGACTTTC. Translating gives CASSPPSVLSGANVLTF. V and J are TRBV7-9 and TRBJ2-6; no definite D call. Germline loops: CDR1 SEHNR, CDR2 FQNEAQ (reference sequence). V was trimmed by 5 bases and J by 0 bases, leaving 14 bases between them. The CDR3 covers 17 residues.

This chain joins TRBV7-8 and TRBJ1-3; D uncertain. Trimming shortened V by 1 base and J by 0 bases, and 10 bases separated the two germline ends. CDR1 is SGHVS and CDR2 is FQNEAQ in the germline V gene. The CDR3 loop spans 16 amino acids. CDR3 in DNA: TGTGCCAGCAGCTTAGAGGATACGCACTCTGGAAACACCATATATTTT. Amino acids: CASSLEDTHSGNTIYF.

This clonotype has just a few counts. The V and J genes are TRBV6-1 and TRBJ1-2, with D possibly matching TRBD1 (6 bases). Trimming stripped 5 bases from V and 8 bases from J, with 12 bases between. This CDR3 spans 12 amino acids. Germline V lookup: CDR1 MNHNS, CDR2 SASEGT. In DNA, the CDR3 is TGTGCCAGCAGTTGGGGGGCTGAAGGCTACACCTTC. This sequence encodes CASSWGAEGYTF.

The CDR3, as DNA: TGTGCCAGCAGCCCCGTCGGGGCAGCCTACGAGCAGTACTTC. It codes for CASSPVGAAYEQYF. The chain joins TRBV5-5 to TRBJ2-7; perhaps D is TRBD1 or TRBD2 (5 bases each). The CDR3 is 14 residues long. The V gene's germline CDR1 is SGHKS and CDR2 YYEKEE (reference sequence). V was pared by 4 bases and J by 2 bases, with 13 bases between.

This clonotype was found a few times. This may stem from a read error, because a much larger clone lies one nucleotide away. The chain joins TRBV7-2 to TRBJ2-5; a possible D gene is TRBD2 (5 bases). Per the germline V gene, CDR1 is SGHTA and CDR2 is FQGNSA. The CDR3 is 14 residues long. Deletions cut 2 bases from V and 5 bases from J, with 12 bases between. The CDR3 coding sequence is TGTGCCAGCAGCTTATATTACGGGATCGAGACCCAGTACTTC. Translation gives CASSLYYGIETQYF.

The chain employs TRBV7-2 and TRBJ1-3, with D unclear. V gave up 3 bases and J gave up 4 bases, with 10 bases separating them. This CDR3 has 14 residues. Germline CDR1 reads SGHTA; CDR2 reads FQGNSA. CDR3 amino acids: CASSFSPTGNTIYF. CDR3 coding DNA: TGTGCCAGCAGCTTCAGTCCGACCGGAAACACCATATATTTT.

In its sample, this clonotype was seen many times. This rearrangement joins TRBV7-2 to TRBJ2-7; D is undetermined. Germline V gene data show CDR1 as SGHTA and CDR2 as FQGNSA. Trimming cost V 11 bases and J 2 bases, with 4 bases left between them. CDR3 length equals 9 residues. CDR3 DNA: TGTGCCGGACCCTACGAGCAGTACTTC. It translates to CAGPYEQYF.

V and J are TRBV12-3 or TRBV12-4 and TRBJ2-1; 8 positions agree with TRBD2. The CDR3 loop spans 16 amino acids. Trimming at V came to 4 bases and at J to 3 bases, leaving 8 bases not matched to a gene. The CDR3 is CASSSYRGGGYNEQFF. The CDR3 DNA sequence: TGTGCCAGCAGTTCCTACCGGGGGGGGGGCTACAATGAGCAGTTCTTC.

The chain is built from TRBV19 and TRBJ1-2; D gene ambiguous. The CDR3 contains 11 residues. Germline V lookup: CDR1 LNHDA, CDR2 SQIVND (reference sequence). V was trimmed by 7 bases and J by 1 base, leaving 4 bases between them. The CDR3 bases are TGTGCCAGTATGAATAACTATGGCTACACCTTC. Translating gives CASMNNYGYTF.

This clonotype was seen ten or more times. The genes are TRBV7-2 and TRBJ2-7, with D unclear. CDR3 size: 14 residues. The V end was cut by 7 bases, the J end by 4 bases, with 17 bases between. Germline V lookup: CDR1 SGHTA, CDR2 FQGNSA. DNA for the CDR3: TGTGCCAGCACTAAAGACCCACCAGCTTACGAGCAGTACTTC. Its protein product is CASTKDPPAYEQYF.

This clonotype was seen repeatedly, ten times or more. The CDR3 loop is CASSSRGLETQYF. The CDR3 DNA reads TGTGCCAGCAGCTCCAGGGGGCTTGAGACCCAGTACTTC. The chain is built from TRBV7-2 and TRBJ2-5; 8 nucleotides match TRBD1. The germline V gene encodes CDR1 SGHTA and CDR2 FQGNSA. V shed 4 bases, J shed 5 bases, and the junction held 3 bases outside the gene matches. The CDR3 sequence is 13 residues long.

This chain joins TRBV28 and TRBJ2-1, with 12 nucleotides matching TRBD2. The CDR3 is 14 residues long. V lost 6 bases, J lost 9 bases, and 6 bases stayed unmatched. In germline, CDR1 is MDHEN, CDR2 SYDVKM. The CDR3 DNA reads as TGTGCCAGCAGCCCTACTAGCGGGAGGCGTGAGCAGTTCTTC. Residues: CASSPTSGRREQFF.

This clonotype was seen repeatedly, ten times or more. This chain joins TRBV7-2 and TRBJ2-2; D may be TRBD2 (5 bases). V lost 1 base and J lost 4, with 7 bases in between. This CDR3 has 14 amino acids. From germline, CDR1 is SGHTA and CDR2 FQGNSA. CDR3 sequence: CASSLDAGTGELFF. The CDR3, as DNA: TGTGCCAGCAGCTTAGACGCGGGCACCGGGGAGCTGTTTTTT.

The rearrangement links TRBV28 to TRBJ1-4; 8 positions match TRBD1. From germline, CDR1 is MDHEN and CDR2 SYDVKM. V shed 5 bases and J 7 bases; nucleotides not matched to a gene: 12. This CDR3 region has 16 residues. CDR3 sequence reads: CASSPSGQVWSEKLFF. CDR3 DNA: TGTGCCAGCAGTCCCTCGGGACAGGTTTGGTCTGAAAAACTGTTTTTT.